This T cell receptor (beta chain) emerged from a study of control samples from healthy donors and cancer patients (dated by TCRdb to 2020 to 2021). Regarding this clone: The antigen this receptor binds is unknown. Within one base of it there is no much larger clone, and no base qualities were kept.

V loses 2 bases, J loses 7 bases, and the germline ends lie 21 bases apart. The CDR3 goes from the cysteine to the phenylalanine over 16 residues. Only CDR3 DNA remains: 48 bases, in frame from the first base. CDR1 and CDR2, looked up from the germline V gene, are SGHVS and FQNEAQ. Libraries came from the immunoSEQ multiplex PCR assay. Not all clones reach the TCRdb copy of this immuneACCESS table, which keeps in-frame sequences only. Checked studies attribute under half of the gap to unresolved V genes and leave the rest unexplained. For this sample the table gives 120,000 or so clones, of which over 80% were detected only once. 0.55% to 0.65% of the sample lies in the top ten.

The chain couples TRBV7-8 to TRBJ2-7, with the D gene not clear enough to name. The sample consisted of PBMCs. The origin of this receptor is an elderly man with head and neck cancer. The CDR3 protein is CASSLYETNPRGEQYF. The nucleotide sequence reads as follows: TGTGCCAGCAGCTTATATGAGACAAATCCCCGAGGAGAGCAGTACTTC.